The T cell receptor (beta chain) described here comes from a study of blood T cell repertoires in COVID-19. This CDR3 has 15 amino acids. Germline V gene sequence: CDR1 SGHAT, CDR2 FQNNGV. The V end was cut by 5 bases, the J end by 0 bases, with 14 bases between. In the source study's methods: Estimation of nucleated cell counts was performed using reference gene primer amplification. Using immunoSEQ multiplex PCR, the repertoire was profiled, and TCRdb retains in-frame clones only, with some absent. V and J calls plus clone size are reproduced from that table; the DNA served to infer D and trimming. The sample carries some 350,000 clones, approximately 86% recorded once.

Specimen: peripheral blood. This chain uses TRBV11-2 with TRBJ2-7, with D perhaps matching TRBD1 (6 bases). The sequence was collected from a human donor in a cohort sampled during active COVID-19. The chain's CDR3 is CASSLEQGLSYEQYF. The CDR3 DNA reads TGTGCCAGCAGCCTCGAACAGGGTCTCTCCTACGAGCAGTACTTC.